These T cell receptor beta chains were read from a single sample in a study of identical twins. TCRdb re-derived calls from the 5' RACE reads in MiXCR, one entry per CDR3 protein. The sample contains around 370,000 distinct CDR3 sequences, 9% to 10% of which appear only once. The sequencing sample was made of naive T cells sorted from blood. The receptor source for this set is a woman aged 45-60 years in good health. Both conserved end residues are part of each CDR3. Fields, in order: CDR3 protein, CDR3 DNA, clone size, CDR3 length, D gene, V gene, J gene. D genes are given only for firm matches. Size tells how often a clone was seen (once, few, many) or the class of an expanded clone, and some rows leave it out.

CDR3 protein: CASSLASAPYQETQYF
CDR3 DNA: TGTGCCAGCAGCTTAGCGAGTGCCCCGTACCAAGAGACCCAGTACTTC
clone size: few
CDR3 length: 16
D gene: -
V gene: TRBV7-9
J gene: TRBJ2-5

CDR3 protein: CASSLSGGPPYEQYF
CDR3 DNA: TGCGCCAGCAGCTTATCGGGAGGGCCCCCTTACGAGCAGTACTTC
clone size: -
CDR3 length: 15
D gene: TRBD2
V gene: TRBV5-1
J gene: TRBJ2-7

CDR3 protein: CATSDSRGDTQYF
CDR3 DNA: TGTGCCACCAGTGACTCCCGGGGCGATACGCAGTATTTT
clone size: many
CDR3 length: 13
D gene: -
V gene: TRBV24-1
J gene: TRBJ2-3

CDR3 protein: CASIREGADTEAFF
CDR3 DNA: TGTGCCAGTATTAGGGAGGGGGCTGACACTGAAGCTTTCTTT
clone size: few
CDR3 length: 14
D gene: TRBD1
V gene: TRBV19
J gene: TRBJ1-1

CDR3 protein: CASSVGQGLTEAFF
CDR3 DNA: TGTGCCAGCAGCGTTGGACAGGGGTTGACTGAAGCTTTCTTT
clone size: -
CDR3 length: 14
D gene: TRBD1
V gene: TRBV9
J gene: TRBJ1-1

CDR3 protein: CASSFWDRGYNEQFF
CDR3 DNA: TGTGCCAGCAGCTTCTGGGACAGGGGCTACAATGAGCAGTTCTTC
clone size: many
CDR3 length: 15
D gene: TRBD1
V gene: TRBV7-8
J gene: TRBJ2-1

CDR3 protein: CASSYRGGGLMNTEAFF
CDR3 DNA: TGTGCCAGCAGTTACAGGGGCGGGGGGTTGATGAACACTGAAGCTTTCTTT
clone size: -
CDR3 length: 17
D gene: -
V gene: TRBV6-6
J gene: TRBJ1-1

CDR3 protein: CASSYIGIQYF
CDR3 DNA: TGTGCCAGCAGTTACATAGGGATCCAGTACTTC
clone size: -
CDR3 length: 11
D gene: -
V gene: TRBV6-5
J gene: TRBJ2-5

CDR3 protein: CASSSGFGGTYGYTF
CDR3 DNA: TGTGCCAGCAGTTCGGGCTTTGGGGGTACCTATGGCTACACCTTC
clone size: many
CDR3 length: 15
D gene: -
V gene: TRBV12-3/TRBV12-4
J gene: TRBJ1-2

CDR3 protein: CASSLESDSEQFF
CDR3 DNA: TGTGCCAGCAGCTTAGAATCGGATTCTGAGCAGTTCTTC
clone size: -
CDR3 length: 13
D gene: -
V gene: TRBV11-3
J gene: TRBJ2-1

CDR3 protein: CASSLGGRGGSYEQYF
CDR3 DNA: TGTGCCAGCAGTTTAGGGGGACGGGGTGGTTCCTACGAGCAGTACTTC
clone size: many
CDR3 length: 16
D gene: -
V gene: TRBV12-3/TRBV12-4
J gene: TRBJ2-7

CDR3 protein: CASSLFLSYNEQFF
CDR3 DNA: TGCGCCAGCAGCTTGTTTCTTTCCTACAATGAGCAGTTCTTC
clone size: few
CDR3 length: 14
D gene: -
V gene: TRBV5-1
J gene: TRBJ2-1

CDR3 protein: CASSLWGAGEETQYF
CDR3 DNA: TGTGCCAGCAGTTTATGGGGGGCCGGAGAAGAGACCCAGTACTTC
clone size: few
CDR3 length: 15
D gene: -
V gene: TRBV27
J gene: TRBJ2-5

CDR3 protein: CASSLPTARGYTF
CDR3 DNA: TGTGCCAGCAGCTTACCAACAGCGCGCGGCTACACCTTC
clone size: -
CDR3 length: 13
D gene: -
V gene: TRBV7-2
J gene: TRBJ1-2

CDR3 protein: CATSERGSSYNEQFF
CDR3 DNA: TGTGCCACCAGTGAAAGGGGGAGCTCCTACAATGAGCAGTTCTTC
clone size: many
CDR3 length: 15
D gene: -
V gene: TRBV24-1
J gene: TRBJ2-1

CDR3 protein: CASSLEWGEQFF
CDR3 DNA: TGTGCCAGCAGCTTGGAGTGGGGTGAGCAGTTCTTC
clone size: many
CDR3 length: 12
D gene: -
V gene: TRBV5-5
J gene: TRBJ2-1

CDR3 protein: CSARGDTNQPQHF
CDR3 DNA: TGCAGTGCTAGGGGGGACACTAATCAGCCCCAGCATTTT
clone size: few
CDR3 length: 13
D gene: -
V gene: TRBV20-1
J gene: TRBJ1-5

CDR3 protein: CASSPYGDPEAFF
CDR3 DNA: TGTGCCAGCAGCCCGTACGGGGACCCTGAAGCTTTCTTT
clone size: -
CDR3 length: 13
D gene: -
V gene: TRBV7-8
J gene: TRBJ1-1

CDR3 protein: CASSQAAQGNSPLHF
CDR3 DNA: TGTGCCAGCAGCCAAGCTGCCCAGGGAAATTCACCCCTCCACTTT
clone size: -
CDR3 length: 15
D gene: -
V gene: TRBV4-2
J gene: TRBJ1-6

CDR3 protein: CASSFESGRTHSEQFF
CDR3 DNA: TGCGCCAGCAGCTTTGAGAGCGGGAGGACCCACAGTGAGCAGTTCTTC
clone size: -
CDR3 length: 16
D gene: TRBD2
V gene: TRBV5-1
J gene: TRBJ2-1

CDR3 protein: CASSLAGYDISYNEQFF
CDR3 DNA: TGTGCCAGCAGCTTAGCGGGCTACGACATCTCCTACAATGAGCAGTTCTTC
clone size: few
CDR3 length: 17
D gene: -
V gene: TRBV7-2
J gene: TRBJ2-1

CDR3 protein: CASREGRLAKNIQYF
CDR3 DNA: TGTGCCAGTAGGGAAGGACGATTAGCCAAAAACATTCAGTACTTC
clone size: many
CDR3 length: 15
D gene: -
V gene: TRBV19
J gene: TRBJ2-4

CDR3 protein: CASSFLAGPNEQFF
CDR3 DNA: TGTGCCAGCAGTTTCCTAGCGGGGCCCAATGAGCAGTTCTTC
clone size: -
CDR3 length: 14
D gene: TRBD2
V gene: TRBV12-3/TRBV12-4
J gene: TRBJ2-1

CDR3 protein: CASSLPGSSYNEQFF
CDR3 DNA: TGCGCCAGCAGCTTGCCCGGGAGCTCCTACAATGAGCAGTTCTTC
clone size: many
CDR3 length: 15
D gene: -
V gene: TRBV5-1
J gene: TRBJ2-1

CDR3 protein: CASSSVRGLDYEQYF
CDR3 DNA: TGTGCCAGCAGTTCCGTGAGAGGACTAGACTACGAGCAGTACTTC
clone size: -
CDR3 length: 15
D gene: TRBD2
V gene: TRBV6-2/TRBV6-3
J gene: TRBJ2-7

CDR3 protein: CSVGAEGQYF
CDR3 DNA: TGCAGCGTAGGGGCGGAGGGGCAGTATTTT
clone size: few
CDR3 length: 10
D gene: -
V gene: TRBV29-1
J gene: TRBJ2-3

CDR3 protein: CASSQDDPGRSVQFF
CDR3 DNA: TGTGCCAGCAGCCAAGATGATCCCGGGAGAAGCGTGCAGTTCTTC
clone size: -
CDR3 length: 15
D gene: -
V gene: TRBV14
J gene: TRBJ2-1

CDR3 protein: CASGLIMGATDTQYF
CDR3 DNA: TGTGCTAGTGGTTTAATTATGGGGGCCACAGATACGCAGTATTTT
clone size: few
CDR3 length: 15
D gene: -
V gene: TRBV12-5
J gene: TRBJ2-3

CDR3 protein: CSARDVKAGLNEQFF
CDR3 DNA: TGCAGTGCTAGAGACGTCAAAGCGGGACTCAATGAGCAGTTCTTC
clone size: many
CDR3 length: 15
D gene: TRBD2
V gene: TRBV20-1
J gene: TRBJ2-1

CDR3 protein: CASSFLARGTDTQYF
CDR3 DNA: TGTGCCAGCAGCTTTTTAGCCCGGGGCACAGATACGCAGTATTTT
clone size: few
CDR3 length: 15
D gene: -
V gene: TRBV7-8
J gene: TRBJ2-3

CDR3 protein: CATAGTVSSGANVLTF
CDR3 DNA: TGTGCCACCGCCGGGACAGTCAGCTCTGGGGCCAACGTCCTGACTTTC
clone size: -
CDR3 length: 16
D gene: TRBD1
V gene: TRBV2
J gene: TRBJ2-6

CDR3 protein: CASIRSRAGTLNTGELFF
CDR3 DNA: TGCGCCAGCATTCGGTCGCGGGCGGGAACGCTCAACACCGGGGAGCTGTTTTTT
clone size: -
CDR3 length: 18
D gene: -
V gene: TRBV5-1
J gene: TRBJ2-2

CDR3 protein: CASSQDSSSGGASNIQYF
CDR3 DNA: TGCGCCAGCAGCCAGGACTCCTCTAGCGGAGGGGCCTCAAACATTCAGTACTTC
clone size: many
CDR3 length: 18
D gene: TRBD2
V gene: TRBV4-1
J gene: TRBJ2-4

CDR3 protein: CASSLVGQGGETQYF
CDR3 DNA: TGCGCCAGCAGCTTGGTGGGACAGGGAGGAGAGACCCAGTACTTC
clone size: few
CDR3 length: 15
D gene: TRBD1
V gene: TRBV5-1
J gene: TRBJ2-5

CDR3 protein: CASSPGTSSYNEQFF
CDR3 DNA: TGCGCCAGCAGTCCCGGGACTAGCTCCTACAATGAGCAGTTCTTC
clone size: many
CDR3 length: 15
D gene: TRBD2
V gene: TRBV5-1
J gene: TRBJ2-1

CDR3 protein: CASSYRTGVPPGIDEQYF
CDR3 DNA: TGCGCCAGCAGCTACCGGACAGGGGTCCCCCCGGGGATAGACGAGCAGTACTTC
clone size: many
CDR3 length: 18
D gene: TRBD1
V gene: TRBV5-1
J gene: TRBJ2-7

CDR3 protein: CAISESDGTSVLQETQYF
CDR3 DNA: TGTGCCATCAGTGAGTCGGACGGGACTAGCGTTCTCCAAGAGACCCAGTACTTC
clone size: many
CDR3 length: 18
D gene: TRBD2
V gene: TRBV10-3
J gene: TRBJ2-5

CDR3 protein: CASSLEGFSSYNEQFF
CDR3 DNA: TGTGCCAGCAGCTTAGAAGGTTTTAGCTCCTACAATGAGCAGTTCTTC
clone size: -
CDR3 length: 16
D gene: -
V gene: TRBV11-2
J gene: TRBJ2-1

CDR3 protein: CASSIGQPSLYEQYF
CDR3 DNA: TGTGCCAGCAGCATCGGACAGCCCAGCCTCTACGAGCAGTACTTC
clone size: -
CDR3 length: 15
D gene: -
V gene: TRBV7-9
J gene: TRBJ2-7

CDR3 protein: CASTPSTDTQYF
CDR3 DNA: TGTGCCAGCACACCCAGCACAGATACGCAGTATTTT
clone size: -
CDR3 length: 12
D gene: -
V gene: TRBV12-3/TRBV12-4
J gene: TRBJ2-3

CDR3 protein: CASSDPTSGGETQYF
CDR3 DNA: TGCGCCAGCAGCGACCCCACTAGTGGCGGTGAGACCCAGTACTTC
clone size: many
CDR3 length: 15
D gene: -
V gene: TRBV5-1
J gene: TRBJ2-5

CDR3 protein: CASSIQGWNEQFF
CDR3 DNA: TGTGCCAGTAGTATACAGGGGTGGAATGAGCAGTTCTTC
clone size: few
CDR3 length: 13
D gene: -
V gene: TRBV19
J gene: TRBJ2-1

CDR3 protein: CASSVAGDRPAGELFF
CDR3 DNA: TGTGCCAGCAGCGTAGCGGGAGACAGGCCCGCTGGGGAGCTGTTTTTT
clone size: -
CDR3 length: 16
D gene: -
V gene: TRBV9
J gene: TRBJ2-2

CDR3 protein: CASSRDMNYGYTF
CDR3 DNA: TGTGCCAGCAGTCGGGACATGAACTATGGCTACACCTTC
clone size: few
CDR3 length: 13
D gene: -
V gene: TRBV6-5
J gene: TRBJ1-2

CDR3 protein: CASSQSGSLNEKLFF
CDR3 DNA: TGCGCCAGCAGCCAGTCGGGGAGCCTTAATGAAAAACTGTTTTTT
clone size: few
CDR3 length: 15
D gene: -
V gene: TRBV5-1
J gene: TRBJ1-4

CDR3 protein: CASRSTGTGNSPLHF
CDR3 DNA: TGTGCCAGCAGATCAACCGGGACAGGGAACTCACCCCTCCACTTT
clone size: few
CDR3 length: 15
D gene: TRBD1
V gene: TRBV11-2
J gene: TRBJ1-6

CDR3 protein: CASSSPSGSAGELFF
CDR3 DNA: TGTGCCAGCAGTTCACCTAGCGGGAGCGCCGGGGAGCTGTTTTTT
clone size: many
CDR3 length: 15
D gene: TRBD2
V gene: TRBV12-3/TRBV12-4
J gene: TRBJ2-2

CDR3 protein: CASSPTLAGGRNEQFF
CDR3 DNA: TGTGCCAGCAGCCCGACCCTAGCGGGAGGGCGGAATGAGCAGTTCTTC
clone size: -
CDR3 length: 16
D gene: TRBD2
V gene: TRBV5-6
J gene: TRBJ2-1

CDR3 protein: CSADSGDRNTDTQYF
CDR3 DNA: TGCAGCGCTGATAGCGGGGATAGGAACACAGATACGCAGTATTTT
clone size: -
CDR3 length: 15
D gene: TRBD2
V gene: TRBV29-1
J gene: TRBJ2-3

CDR3 protein: CASNNRGRIGNTIYF
CDR3 DNA: TGTGCCAGCAATAACAGGGGGCGAATTGGAAACACCATATATTTT
clone size: many
CDR3 length: 15
D gene: TRBD1
V gene: TRBV12-3/TRBV12-4
J gene: TRBJ1-3

CDR3 protein: CASSAGGWTNPDTQYF
CDR3 DNA: TGTGCCAGCAGCGCGGGTGGGTGGACTAACCCAGATACGCAGTATTTT
clone size: -
CDR3 length: 16
D gene: -
V gene: TRBV2
J gene: TRBJ2-3

CDR3 protein: CASSFGLAGGRAQETQYF
CDR3 DNA: TGCGCCAGCAGCTTTGGACTAGCGGGAGGACGGGCGCAAGAGACCCAGTACTTC
clone size: -
CDR3 length: 18
D gene: TRBD2
V gene: TRBV5-1
J gene: TRBJ2-5

CDR3 protein: CASSTSGGAGEKLFF
CDR3 DNA: TGCGCCAGCAGCACCTCCGGGGGGGCAGGAGAAAAACTGTTTTTT
clone size: many
CDR3 length: 15
D gene: -
V gene: TRBV5-1
J gene: TRBJ1-4